This TCR beta chain appears in the sequencing data of a study of blood T cell repertoires in COVID-19. Study summary: Donors in the United States, Italy and Spain gave samples during acute or convalescent COVID-19. The cDNA or gDNA used as material had been derived from T cells, B-cell-depleted T cells, or PBMCs.

Clones were sequenced by immunoSEQ multiplex PCR, and TCRdb holds only the in-frame ones, with some missing. The repertoire holds a few hundred thousand clones, with about 80% as singletons. The CDR3 has 15 residues. Germline lookup yields CDR1 SGDLS and CDR2 YYNGEE. V was clipped by 0 bases and J by 5 bases; unmatched bases: 2. The study recruited people aged roughly 18 to 95 years across 24 US areas. Cohort 3 donors counted as recovered after two negative PCRs, clearance, or resolved symptoms. The receptor comes from a man in his fifties who had recovered from COVID-19. The rearrangement joins TRBV9 to TRBJ1-6; 7 nucleotides agree with TRBD1. Sequencing was carried out using PBMCs or T cells enriched from blood (not recorded which). CDR3 in amino acids: CASSVGDSNNSPLHF. CDR3 DNA sequence: TGTGCCAGCAGCGTAGGGGACAGCAATAATTCACCCCTCCACTTT.